This T cell receptor (beta chain) was profiled in a study of T cells in localized non-small cell lung cancer. As to this clone: As yet, its antigen is unknown.

Broader study findings: Adjacent lung tissue had a median about 52 of the top 100 clones found in the tumor. Exceeding tumor, uninvolved adjacent lung had the highest T cell clonality. Longer overall survival was linked to higher blood T cell density.

Assay used: immunoSEQ multiplex PCR; TCRdb lists only in-frame clones, some missing. Among 90,000 to 100,000 clones, roughly 93% were seen once, and the ten largest hold about 4%. The sample in question was PBMCs, obtained before any cancer treatment. This clonotype originated in a woman aged 35 to 75 with stage II squamous cell lung carcinoma.

CDR3 coding DNA: TGTGCCAGCACCATGGACCTAAAGGGAAACACCATATATTTT. This gives the protein CASTMDLKGNTIYF. The chain is built from TRBV2 and TRBJ1-3, with D unresolved. This CDR3 contains 14 residues. Germline CDR1 reads SNHLY; CDR2 reads FYNNEI. With 7 bases removed from V and 4 bases from J, the gap between germline ends came to 14 bases.